Given below is one TCR beta chain in context. This specimen belongs to a study of shared T cell receptors in the human thymus. Sequencing was performed with immunoSEQ multiplex PCR; in TCRdb, only in-frame clones are kept and a portion is missing. The top ten hold over 0.008% of the sample, which has more than 550,000 clones, more than 75% seen once. In addition, the sample was reused for a study of human thymus T cells.

The TCR was taken from a boy less than two years old with a congenital heart defect. Source material: thymocytes.

The CDR3 bases are TGTGCCAGCACCACGGACATACGACCTCATAATTCACCCCTCCACTTT. It is translated as CASTTDIRPHNSPLHF. V usage is TRBV28 and J usage is TRBJ1-6; D perhaps matches TRBD1 (5 bases). The CDR3 totals 16 residues. Germline assignment: CDR1 MDHEN and CDR2 SYDVKM. V shed 7 bases and J shed 5 bases, with 18 bases lying between them.